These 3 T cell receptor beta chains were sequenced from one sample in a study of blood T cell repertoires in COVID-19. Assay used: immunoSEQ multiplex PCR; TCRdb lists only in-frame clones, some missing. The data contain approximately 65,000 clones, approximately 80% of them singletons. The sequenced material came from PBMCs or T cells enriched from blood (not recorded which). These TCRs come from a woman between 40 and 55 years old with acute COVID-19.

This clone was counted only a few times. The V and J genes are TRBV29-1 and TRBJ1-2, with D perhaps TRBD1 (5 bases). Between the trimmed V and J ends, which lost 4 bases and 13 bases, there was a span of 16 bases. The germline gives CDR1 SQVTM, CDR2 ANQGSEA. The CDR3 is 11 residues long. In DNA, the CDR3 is TGCAGCGTTGTAGGGGAGGAGAGTTTCACCTTC. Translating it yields CSVVGEESFTF.

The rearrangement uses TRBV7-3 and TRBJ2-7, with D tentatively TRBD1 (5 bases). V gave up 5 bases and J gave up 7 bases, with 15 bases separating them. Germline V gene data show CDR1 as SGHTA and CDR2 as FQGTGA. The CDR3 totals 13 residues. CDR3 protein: CASSRWAGPEQYF. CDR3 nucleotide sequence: TGTGCCAGCAGCCGGTGGGCAGGGCCGGAGCAGTACTTC.

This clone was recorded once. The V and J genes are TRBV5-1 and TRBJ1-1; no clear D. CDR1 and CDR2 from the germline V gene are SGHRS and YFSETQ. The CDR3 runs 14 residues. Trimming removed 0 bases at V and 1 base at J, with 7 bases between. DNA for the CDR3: TGCGCCAGCAGCTTGGTGGGAGGGAACACTGAAGCTTTCTTT. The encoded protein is CASSLVGGNTEAFF. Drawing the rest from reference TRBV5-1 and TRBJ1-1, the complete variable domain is KAGVTQTPRYLIKTRGQQVTLSCSPISGHRSVSWYQQTPGQGLQFLFEYFSETQRNKGNFPGRFSGRQFSNSRSEMNVSTLELGDSALYLCASSLVGGNTEAFFGQGTRLTVV.